A single sample gave rise to the 7 T cell receptor beta chains below, sequenced in a study of T cell responses to AZD1222 COVID-19 vaccine. Measured with immunoSEQ multiplex PCR; TCRdb has only the in-frame clones, and not every one. The sample lists some 150,000 clones, roughly 88% occurring once. The material was peripheral blood, obtained on day 0 of AZD1222 vaccination. These receptors were obtained from an adult in good health.

The chain combines TRBV29-1 with TRBJ2-3; maybe TRBD2 (7 bases). The CDR3 covers 19 residues. Germline CDR1 reads SQVTM; CDR2 reads ANQGSEA. Trimming took off 0 bases at V and 1 base at J, with 23 bases between the two ends. The CDR3 region is CSVEDRNGGGRLRTDTQYF. CDR3 nucleotide sequence: TGCAGCGTTGAAGATCGTAATGGGGGGGGCCGCTTGCGCACAGATACGCAGTATTTT.

The chain combines TRBV5-6 with TRBJ1-1; D possibly corresponds to TRBD1 (6 bases). Germline V gives CDR1 SGHDT, CDR2 YYEEEE. Trimming stripped 1 base from V and 10 bases from J, with 11 bases between. CDR3 length equals 12 residues. CDR3 residues: CASSLQGFTAFF. In DNA, the CDR3 is TGTGCCAGCAGCTTGCAGGGGTTCACAGCTTTCTTT.

This chain connects TRBV3-1 (or the pseudogene TRBV3-2) to TRBJ2-7; D perhaps matches TRBD1 (6 bases). Germline V gene sequence: CDR1 LGHDT, CDR2 YNNKEL (reference sequence). The V gene lost 0 bases and the J gene lost 2 bases, with 20 bases spanning the gap. The CDR3 length is 18 residues. The CDR3 region is CASSQDFPGDIRPYEQYF. For the CDR3, the DNA is TGTGCCAGCAGCCAAGACTTCCCCGGGGACATCCGTCCCTACGAGCAGTACTTC.

V and J are TRBV5-8 and TRBJ1-1, with TRBD1 matching over 8 bases. With 2 bases clipped from V and 1 base from J, the junction kept 4 bases outside the gene matches. Germline-derived CDR1 and CDR2 are SGHTS and YDEGEE. This CDR3 is built from 15 residues. The CDR3 bases are TGTGCCAGCAGCTTCGACAGGGGAGGGAACACTGAAGCTTTCTTT. Amino acid sequence: CASSFDRGGNTEAFF.

The chain uses TRBV7-9 and TRBJ1-2; D is perhaps TRBD1 (6 bases). The CDR3 runs 14 residues. Germline assignment: CDR1 SEHNR and CDR2 FQNEAQ (reference sequence). The V and J ends lost 2 bases and 4 bases respectively, with 11 bases between them. DNA for the CDR3: TGTGCCAGCAGCTTACGTGGGGACACCTATGGCTACACCTTC. This codes for CASSLRGDTYGYTF.

The chain joins TRBV18 to TRBJ1-3, with D possibly TRBD1 on 5 matching bases. This CDR3 has 16 amino acids. V dropped 3 bases and J dropped 0 bases, with 12 bases sitting between them. CDR1 KGHSH and CDR2 LQKENI come from the germline V gene. In DNA form, the CDR3 reads TGTGCCAGCTCACCCCCTCAGGGTTCCTCTGGAAACACCATATATTTT. Residues: CASSPPQGSSGNTIYF. The entire variable domain, with the rest obtained from reference TRBV18 and TRBJ1-3, is as follows: NAGVMQNPRHLVRRRGQEARLRCSPMKGHSHVYWYRQLPEEGLKFMVYLQKENIIDESGMPKERFSAEFPKEGPSILRIQQVVRGDSAAYFCASSPPQGSSGNTIYFGEGSWLTVV.

CDR3 DNA: TGCGCCAGCAGCCAAGAACAAGGCAGGGGGCTAAGAAACACCATATATTTT. This sequence encodes CASSQEQGRGLRNTIYF. V and J are TRBV4-1 and TRBJ1-3, with TRBD1 matching 8 bases. V was clipped by 0 bases and J by 5 bases; unmatched bases: 9. Germline CDR1 and CDR2: MGHRA and YSYEKL. CDR3 length equals 17 residues.